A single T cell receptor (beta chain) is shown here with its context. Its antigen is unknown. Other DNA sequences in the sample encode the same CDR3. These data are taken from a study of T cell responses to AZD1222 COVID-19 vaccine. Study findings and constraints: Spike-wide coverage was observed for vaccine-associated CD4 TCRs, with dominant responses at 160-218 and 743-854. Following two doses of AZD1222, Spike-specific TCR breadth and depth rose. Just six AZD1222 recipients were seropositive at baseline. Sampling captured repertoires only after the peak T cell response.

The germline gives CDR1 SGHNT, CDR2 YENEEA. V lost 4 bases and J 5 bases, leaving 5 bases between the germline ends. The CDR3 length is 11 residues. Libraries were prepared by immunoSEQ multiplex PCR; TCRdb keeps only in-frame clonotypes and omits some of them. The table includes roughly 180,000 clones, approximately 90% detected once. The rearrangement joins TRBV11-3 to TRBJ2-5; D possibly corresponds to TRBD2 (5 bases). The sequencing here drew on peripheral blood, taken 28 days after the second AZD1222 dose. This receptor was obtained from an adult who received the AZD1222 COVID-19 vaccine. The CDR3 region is CASSSGETQYF. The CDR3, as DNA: TGTGCCAGCAGCTCGGGGGAGACCCAGTACTTC.